A single sample is the source of the 19 T cell receptor beta chains below, sequenced in a study of neurological immune-mediated disorders. TCRdb reprocessed the 5' RACE reads via MiXCR and lists one record per CDR3 protein. The data hold more than 75,000 distinct CDR3 sequences, with roughly 3.3% observed a single time. The sequenced sample consisted of PBMCs. The receptor source for this set is a woman aged 45-65 years with multiple sclerosis.

This clonotype was recorded many times. The chain recombines TRBV7-6 with TRBJ2-7; D is uncertain. CDR1 is SGHVS, CDR2 FNYEAQ, per germline. This CDR3 is 12 amino acids long. V lost 4 bases to trimming and J lost 5 bases, with 9 bases between them. The CDR3 spells CASSSGTHEQYF. The CDR3 coding sequence is TGTGCCAGCAGCTCGGGTACCCACGAGCAGTACTTC.

At least ten counts were recorded for this clonotype. The chain uses TRBV27 and TRBJ1-4; D is ambiguous. CDR1 is MNHEY and CDR2 is SMNVEV in the germline V gene (reference sequence). Trimming shortened V by 7 bases and J by 4 bases, and 13 bases separated the two germline ends. The CDR3 is 14 amino acids. The CDR3 reads CASTTVGLNEKLFF. The CDR3 DNA follows: TGTGCCAGCACTACCGTTGGCCTTAATGAAAAACTGTTTTTT.

In this sample, this clonotype turned up many times. V is TRBV6-5 and J is TRBJ1-4; D gene uncertain. Trimming stripped 6 bases from V and 8 bases from J, with 16 bases between. This CDR3 contains 14 residues. CDR1 and CDR2 (germline): MNHEY, SVGAGI. The CDR3 sequence is CASRASGEGEKLFF. The CDR3 DNA is TGTGCCAGCAGGGCGAGCGGGGAGGGAGAAAAACTGTTTTTT.

This clonotype was seen many times. This chain links TRBV6-5 with TRBJ1-5, with no clear D. Deletions cut 4 bases from V and 7 bases from J, with 11 bases between. The CDR3 sequence is 13 residues long. Germline V CDR1 and CDR2: MNHEY, SVGAGI. Written as DNA, the CDR3 is TGTGCCAGCAGTTTTAGCAGTGAGCAGCCCCAGCATTTT. This gives the protein CASSFSSEQPQHF.

This clonotype was detected many times. The chain links TRBV12-3 or TRBV12-4 to TRBJ2-4; D unclear. Trimming took off 3 bases at V and 2 bases at J, with 11 bases between the two ends. The CDR3 sequence is 15 residues long. In DNA form, the CDR3 reads TGTGCCAGCAGTTTTCAAGTGTTGTCCAAAAACATTCAGTACTTC. Its translation is CASSFQVLSKNIQYF.

This clonotype appeared many times. The chain employs TRBV20-1 and TRBJ2-5; TRBD1 aligns across 7 bases. The CDR3 totals 15 residues. CDR1 is DFQATT and CDR2 is SNEGSKA in the germline V gene (reference sequence). Unmatched junction bases numbered 10, after V lost 3 bases and J lost 3 bases. CDR3 in amino acids: CSASASAGTEETQYF. Here the CDR3 DNA reads TGCAGTGCTAGTGCGTCTGCCGGGACAGAAGAGACCCAGTACTTC.

This clonotype was seen repeatedly, ten times or more. The gene calls are TRBV20-1 and TRBJ2-2; 16 nucleotides align to TRBD2. The germline gives CDR1 DFQATT, CDR2 SNEGSKA (reference sequence). The CDR3 is made up of 17 amino acids. V lost 5 bases, J lost 4 bases, and 7 bases stayed unmatched. The CDR3 protein is CSASGLAGGKGTGELFF. For the CDR3, the DNA is TGCAGTGCTTCGGGACTAGCGGGGGGGAAGGGCACCGGGGAGCTGTTTTTT.

This clonotype was counted many times. V is TRBV5-5 and J is TRBJ2-3; TRBD2 is a possible D gene (7 bases). Germline values: CDR1 SGHKS, CDR2 YYEKEE (reference sequence). The V end was cut by 2 bases, the J end by 6 bases, with 28 bases between. There are 19 residues in the CDR3. The CDR3: CASSFPLRGGGQALDTQYF. In nucleotides, the CDR3 is TGTGCCAGCAGCTTCCCGCTCAGGGGCGGGGGTCAAGCGCTGGATACGCAGTATTTT.

With respect to this clonotype: Being one base from a much bigger clone, this may be a read error. This chain uses TRBV9 with TRBJ2-1, with D perhaps matching TRBD2 (7 bases). V shed 0 bases and J shed 8 bases, with 24 bases lying between them. The CDR3 contains 18 residues. The germline gives CDR1 SGDLS, CDR2 YYNGEE. Here the CDR3 DNA reads TGTGCCAGCAGCGTAGGGCCGAGGGGGGGAAAGGGTGGCGATGAGCAGTTCTTC. This encodes CASSVGPRGGKGGDEQFF.

The J gene is TRBJ2-7, the V gene TRBV7-6, with D unclear. This CDR3 is 13 amino acids long. V lost 0 bases and J 4 bases, leaving 7 bases between the germline ends. CDR1 and CDR2 (germline): SGHVS, FNYEAQ. The CDR3, as DNA: TGTGCCAGCAGCTTAGCAGGGAATTACGAGCAGTACTTC. The encoded protein is CASSLAGNYEQYF. Full variable domain (remainder filled in from reference TRBV7-6 and TRBJ2-7): GAGVSQSPRYKVTKRGQDVALRCDPISGHVSLYWYRQALGQGPEFLTYFNYEAQQDKSGLPNDRFSAERPEGSISTLTIQRTEQRDSAMYRCASSLAGNYEQYFGPGTRLTVT.

This clonotype occurred many times. The genes are TRBV15 and TRBJ1-1; D perhaps matches TRBD1 (5 bases). Per germline, CDR1 LNHNV and CDR2 YYDKDF (reference sequence). V lost 1 base and J lost 1, with 10 bases in between. The CDR3 is made up of 15 amino acids. The CDR3 nucleotides are TGTGCCACCAGCAGAGTCGCCAGGGCGAACACTGAAGCTTTCTTT. This gives the protein CATSRVARANTEAFF. The complete variable domain, with remaining parts taken from reference TRBV15 and TRBJ1-1, reads DAMVIQNPRYQVTQFGKPVTLSCSQTLNHNVMYWYQQKSSQAPKLLFHYYDKDFNNEADTPDNFQSRRPNTSFCFLDIRSPGLGDTAMYLCATSRVARANTEAFFGQGTRLTVV.

This clonotype was observed at least ten times. This rearrangement joins TRBV7-2 to TRBJ2-1; no definite D call. The V and J ends lost 5 bases and 5 bases respectively, with 4 bases between them. Germline V CDR1 and CDR2: SGHTA, FQGNSA. The CDR3 has 11 residues. The CDR3 loop is CASSKNNEQFF. The CDR3 bases are TGTGCCAGCAGCAAAAACAATGAGCAGTTCTTC.

This clonotype was counted ten times or more. The genes are TRBV29-1 and TRBJ2-5, with D possibly matching TRBD1 (6 bases). Germline-derived CDR1 and CDR2 are SQVTM and ANQGSEA. The CDR3 has 14 residues. Trimming left V 7 bases short and J 5 bases short, with 20 bases between. CDR3 in amino acids: CSGQIGQLGETQYF. The DNA of the CDR3 is TGCAGCGGGCAAATCGGACAGCTAGGGGAGACCCAGTACTTC.

This clonotype has just one count. It may be a read error: a sequence one base away is much more abundant. V usage is TRBV7-2 and J usage is TRBJ2-1; D uncertain. The germline gives CDR1 SGHTA, CDR2 FQGNSA. The CDR3 sequence is 12 residues long. Here the CDR3 reads CDSSLDVREQFF. The CDR3, as DNA: TGTGACAGCAGCTTAGATGTCCGTGAGCAGTTCTTC. Filled out from reference TRBV7-2 and TRBJ2-1, the complete variable domain reads GAGVSQSPSNKVTEKGKDVELRCDPISGHTALYWYRQSLGQGLEFLIYFQGNSAPDKSGLPSDRFSAERTGGSVSTLTIQRTQQEDSAVYLCDSSLDVREQFFGPGTRLTVL.

This clonotype has a count of ten or more. This chain connects TRBV5-5 to TRBJ2-6; D gene uncertain. This CDR3 has 19 amino acids. CDR1 SGHKS and CDR2 YYEKEE come from the germline V gene (reference sequence). Between the trimmed V and J ends, which lost 0 bases and 3 bases, there was a span of 19 bases. The CDR3 protein is CASSLGPDVGFGGANVLTF. The CDR3 nucleotides are TGTGCCAGCAGCTTGGGGCCGGACGTGGGGTTTGGTGGGGCCAACGTCCTGACTTTC.

This clonotype was counted at least ten times. V is TRBV2 and J is TRBJ1-1; D not certain. Deletions cut 5 bases from V and 7 bases from J, with 5 bases between. The CDR3 loop spans 10 amino acids. Germline V gene data show CDR1 as SNHLY and CDR2 as FYNNEI. The CDR3 DNA is TGTGCCAGCAGTCAGATTGAAGCTTTCTTT. Translation gives CASSQIEAFF.

The table lists this clonotype with many counts. V usage is TRBV12-3 or TRBV12-4 and J usage is TRBJ2-3; no clear D. The CDR3 is 15 amino acids. V shed 3 bases and J shed 4 bases, with 14 bases lying between them. The CDR3 sequence: CASSFTLGVADTQYF. CDR3 nucleotide sequence: TGTGCCAGCAGTTTCACGCTAGGAGTTGCAGATACGCAGTATTTT.

This clonotype was recorded a few times. This may stem from a read error, because a much larger clone lies one nucleotide away. V usage is TRBV6-5 and J usage is TRBJ1-3; D uncertain. Germline V CDR1 and CDR2: MNHEY, SVGAGI. This CDR3 has 14 amino acids. The CDR3 region is CASSYEEGGKTIYF. CDR3 sequence (DNA): TGTGCCAGCAGTTACGAGGAGGGTGGAAAAACCATATATTTT.

At least ten counts were recorded for this clonotype. The chain links TRBV6-2 or TRBV6-3 to TRBJ1-2; tentatively, D is TRBD1 (6 bases). The ends were cut back, 4 bases at V and 5 bases at J, with 14 bases in the middle. This CDR3 is 14 amino acids long. CDR1 and CDR2 from the germline V gene are MNHEY and SVGEGT. The CDR3 loop is CASSSHGGAYGYTF. The CDR3 coding sequence is TGTGCCAGCAGTTCCCACGGGGGCGCGTATGGCTACACCTTC.